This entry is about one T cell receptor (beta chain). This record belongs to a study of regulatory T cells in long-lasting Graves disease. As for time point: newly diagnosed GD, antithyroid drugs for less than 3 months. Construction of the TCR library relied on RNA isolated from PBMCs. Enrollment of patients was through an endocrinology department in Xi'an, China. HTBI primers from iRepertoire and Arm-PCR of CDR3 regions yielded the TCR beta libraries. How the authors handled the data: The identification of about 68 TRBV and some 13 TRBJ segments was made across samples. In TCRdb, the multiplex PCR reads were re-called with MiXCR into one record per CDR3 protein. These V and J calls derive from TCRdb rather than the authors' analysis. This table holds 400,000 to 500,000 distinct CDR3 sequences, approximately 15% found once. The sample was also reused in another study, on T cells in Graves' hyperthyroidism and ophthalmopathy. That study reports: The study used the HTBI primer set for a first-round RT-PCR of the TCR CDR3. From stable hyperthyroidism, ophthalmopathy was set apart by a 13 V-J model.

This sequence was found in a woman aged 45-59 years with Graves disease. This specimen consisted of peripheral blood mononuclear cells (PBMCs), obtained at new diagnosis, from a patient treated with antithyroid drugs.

DNA of the CDR3: TGTGCCAGCAGCGCCGTACTAGCGGGAGTTGAGGATACGCAGTATTTT. Its protein is CASSAVLAGVEDTQYF. The chain uses TRBV3-1 and TRBJ2-3, with 11 positions matching TRBD2. The V gene's germline CDR1 is LGHDT and CDR2 YNNKEL (reference sequence). V lost 5 bases and J lost 6; bases outside the gene matches: 10. This CDR3 is built from 16 residues.